The rows below give T cell receptor beta chains drawn from one sample of a study of regulatory T cells in long-lasting Graves disease. TCRdb itself ran the multiplex PCR reads through MiXCR, one entry per CDR3 protein. Of 550,000 to 650,000 distinct CDR3 sequences listed, around 16% are singletons. A further study also used this sample, focusing on T cells in Graves' hyperthyroidism and ophthalmopathy.

The starting material was peripheral blood mononuclear cells (PBMCs), obtained at new diagnosis, from a patient treated with antithyroid drugs. These receptors were obtained from a man aged 18 to 35 with Graves disease. The conserved cysteine and the conserved F or W are not part of the CDR3 here. Each record gives: D gene, clone size, V gene, CDR3 protein. A D gene is named only where the DNA matches it firmly. Clone size appears in some rows only: once, few, many, or a class for an expanded clone.

>.|.|TRBV28
AGSFRPNNQPQH
>.|.|TRBV27
ASSLLSRGGESNQPQH
>TRBD2|few|TRBV3-1
ASSRLAGGPTDTQY
>.|many|TRBV12-3/TRBV12-4
ASRSGHLDTEAF
>.|.|TRBV5-1
ASSLPLAGQSENIQY
>TRBD1|many|TRBV11-2
ASSLAGGLVGDTQY
>.|many|TRBV2
ASRGPNEKLF
>TRBD2|few|TRBV7-3
ASSFLAGGEGEQF
>.|.|TRBV3-1
ASSQEEGGSAKNIQY
>.|.|TRBV5-8
ASSSRRGADSNQPQH
>TRBD1|.|TRBV7-9
ASSPGGWALEQY
>.|.|TRBV4-1
AGSPSVASGNTIY
>TRBD1|.|TRBV19
ASNRDREGTEAF
>TRBD1|.|TRBV7-2
ASSRGLAVQGAGETQY
>.|few|TRBV15
ATSRDPSSYNEQF
>.|.|TRBV15
ATSRGEGWPTNEKLF
>.|few|TRBV11-2
ASSSTRVSGANVLT
>.|.|TRBV28
ASSYSGTPQETQY
>.|.|TRBV9
ASSALQANSPLH
>.|many|TRBV12-3/TRBV12-4
ASSSRTMNTEAF
>.|.|TRBV3-1
ASSQGEAYEQF
>TRBD1|many|TRBV10-3
AISESDRGGTEAF
>.|few|TRBV6-1
ASSSSGLNEQY
>.|few|TRBV7-2
ASTSGAREAGNTIY
>TRBD1|many|TRBV11-2
ASSLDSGQGHTEAF
>.|many|TRBV27
ASRSTQGNSPLH
>TRBD2|few|TRBV27
ASSSTSVSSYEQY
>TRBD2|.|TRBV6-2/TRBV6-3
ASADAGRGLAYNEQF
>.|many|TRBV28
ASSLSGIAPAFEQY
>.|few|TRBV6-2/TRBV6-3
ASRAGLSGSDEQY
>TRBD2|many|TRBV27
ASSSLGRTSVLFNEQF
>.|.|TRBV29-1
SVERIPAPNTEAF
>TRBD1|.|TRBV6-9
ASSADREVYEQY
>TRBD1|few|TRBV6-1
ASRLGTAASYNEQF
>TRBD2|few|TRBV27
ASRSGGTGELF
>.|.|TRBV30
AWREDSRGQF
>TRBD1|.|TRBV6-1
ASSGTGYEKLF
>.|.|TRBV7-9
ASSWPRFPTEAF
>.|many|TRBV2
ASSEDRRTEAF
>TRBD1|few|TRBV7-9
ASSLSGRGYGYT
>.|.|TRBV5-1
ASSPGRLSTDTQY
>TRBD2|many|TRBV7-9
ASSLGGLAVGTQY
>.|many|TRBV20-1
SARTGASTDTQY
>.|few|TRBV7-2
ASSLGQGREY
>TRBD1|few|TRBV12-3/TRBV12-4
ASSTGGITEAF
>.|many|TRBV7-9
ASSLVGEQY
>.|many|TRBV7-9
ASSPVGTEAF